This T cell receptor (beta chain) was sequenced in a study of OX40 agonist ivuxolimab in advanced cancers. Note on this clone: Different DNA sequences within this sample yield the same CDR3.

The V gene end was trimmed by 6 bases and the J gene end by 2 bases; junction bases not matched to a gene: 6. Germline V gene lookup returns CDR1 SNHLY and CDR2 FYNNEI. This CDR3 is built from 15 residues. Some clones are missing from TCRdb's copy, which holds only in-frame ones; the method was immunoSEQ multiplex PCR. This table has about 84,000 clones, 85% to 95% appearing once. This sequence was found in an adult with an advanced solid tumor such as melanoma, head and neck, liver or kidney cancer. The chain carries TRBV2 and TRBJ2-7; 11 bases match TRBD2. Sample: CD4+ or CD8+ T cells sorted from blood, taken in a trial of the OX40 agonist ivuxolimab. In nucleotides, the CDR3 is TGTGCCAGCAGCGCTCCGGGACTAGCGGCCTACGAGCAGTACTTC. Residues: CASSAPGLAAYEQYF.